Each of the 25 T cell receptor beta chains below was sequenced from the same sample in a study of blood T cell repertoires in COVID-19 (dated by TCRdb to 2019 to 2021). Receptor libraries were prepared by the immunoSEQ multiplex PCR assay. The source is immuneACCESS, and TCRdb retained only in-frame sequences with V and J called. Part of the clones is not carried over; for the studies checked, unresolved V genes explain less than half of this, and the remainder is unexplained. The sample records some 260,000 clones, roughly 83% of which are singletons. Approximately 9.1% of the sample rests with the top ten. Sequenced material: peripheral blood. The receptors come from a man of 80 years or more with acute or convalescent COVID-19.

The chain joins TRBV6-5 to TRBJ2-7, with 10 bases lining up with TRBD2. J was trimmed by 4 bases and V by 2 bases; bases with no gene match: 5. Germline V gives CDR1 MNHEY, CDR2 SVGAGI. The CDR3 runs 15 residues. As DNA, the CDR3 is TGTGCCAGCAGTTACCAAGCGGGAGGGTGGTACGAGCAGTACTTC. It specifies CASSYQAGGWYEQYF.

V and J are TRBV24-1 and TRBJ2-3, with 11 bases matching TRBD2. CDR3 length: 17 residues. The V gene end was trimmed by 2 bases and the J gene end by 3 bases; junction bases not matched to a gene: 6. The germline gives CDR1 KGHDR, CDR2 SFDVKD. CDR3 region: CATSDSILAGVTDTQYF. The CDR3 nucleotides read TGTGCCACCAGTGATTCTATACTAGCGGGAGTTACAGATACGCAGTATTTT.

This clone has just one count. This sequence joins TRBV7-9 and TRBJ2-3, with 7 bases that match TRBD2. The CDR3 runs 15 residues. Germline V gene data show CDR1 as SEHNR and CDR2 as FQNEAQ (reference sequence). V lost 5 bases, J lost 1 base, and 6 bases stayed unmatched. This chain's CDR3 is CASSLGAGGTDTQYF. The CDR3 DNA follows: TGTGCCAGCAGCCTAGGGGCGGGGGGCACAGATACGCAGTATTTT.

The chain is built from TRBV4-1 and TRBJ2-2; weak D call: TRBD1 (5 bases). Germline CDR1 MGHRA, CDR2 YSYEKL. The CDR3 has 17 amino acids. V lost 0 bases to trimming and J lost 0 bases, with 11 bases between them. This CDR3 is CASSQDRQGANTGELFF. CDR3 nucleotide sequence: TGCGCCAGCAGCCAAGATCGGCAGGGCGCGAACACCGGGGAGCTGTTTTTT.

V is TRBV2 and J is TRBJ2-7; possibly TRBD1 for D (5 bases). The CDR3 has 14 residues. The ends were cut back, 3 bases at V and 2 bases at J, with 11 bases in the middle. Looked up from germline, CDR1 is SNHLY and CDR2 is FYNNEI. The CDR3 sequence is CASSEQGKAYEQYF. The CDR3 region has the DNA TGTGCCAGCAGTGAGCAGGGAAAAGCCTACGAGCAGTACTTC.

The rearrangement uses TRBV5-4 and TRBJ2-7; 8 nucleotides match TRBD2. The V gene end was trimmed by 3 bases and the J gene end by 4 bases; junction bases not matched to a gene: 9. The CDR3 is 15 amino acids. The germline CDR1 and CDR2 sequences are SGHNT and YYREEE (reference sequence). The DNA for the CDR3 is TGTGCCAGCAGCTGGCTTGGGCGGGAGGAATACGAGCAGTACTTC. This codes for CASSWLGREEYEQYF.

The rearrangement links TRBV19 to TRBJ2-3, with TRBD1 matching over 8 bases. CDR1 LNHDA and CDR2 SQIVND come from the germline V gene (reference sequence). This CDR3 has 14 residues. After removal of 7 bases from V and 4 bases from J, the junction contained 7 bases not matched to a gene. The CDR3, as DNA: TGTGCCAGTACCGACAGGGGCGTATCAGATACGCAGTATTTT. Amino acid sequence: CASTDRGVSDTQYF. The entire variable domain, with the rest obtained from reference TRBV19 and TRBJ2-3, is as follows: DGGITQSPKYLFRKEGQNVTLSCEQNLNHDAMYWYRQDPGQGLRLIYYSQIVNDFQKGDIAEGYSVSREKKESFPLTVTSAQKNPTAFYLCASTDRGVSDTQYFGPGTRLTVL.

The chain combines TRBV18 with TRBJ2-7; D is unresolved. Trimming removed 4 bases at V and 0 bases at J, with 13 bases between. The CDR3 has 15 residues. CDR1 is KGHSH and CDR2 is LQKENI in the germline V gene. CDR3 amino acids: CASSLRQVTSYEQYF. The CDR3 DNA reads as TGTGCCAGCTCACTCCGGCAGGTGACCTCCTACGAGCAGTACTTC.

This chain connects TRBV15 to TRBJ1-1, with 10 bases lining up with TRBD1. The ends lost 1 base at V and 6 bases at J; junction bases unmatched: 5. The CDR3 extends over 15 amino acids. Germline V gene lookup returns CDR1 LNHNV and CDR2 YYDKDF (reference sequence). CDR3 residues: CATSRGGQGRAEAFF. Here the CDR3 DNA reads TGTGCCACCAGCAGAGGGGGACAGGGGCGCGCTGAAGCTTTCTTT.

This sequence joins TRBV6-1 and TRBJ1-2, with D possibly matching TRBD1 (6 bases). Germline V CDR1 and CDR2: MNHNS, SASEGT. Trimming removed 3 bases at V and 2 bases at J, with 7 bases between. The CDR3 runs 13 residues. The CDR3 sequence: CASSDDRNYGYTF. For the CDR3, the DNA is TGTGCCAGCAGTGATGACAGGAACTATGGCTACACCTTC.

J is TRBJ2-3 and V is TRBV4-2, with TRBD2 identical over 7 bases. The J segment lost 6 bases and the V segment lost 1 base, leaving 10 bases of the junction unmatched. The CDR3 consists of 16 residues. The V gene's germline CDR1 is LGHNA and CDR2 YNFKEQ. The CDR3 coding sequence is TGTGCCAGCAGCCAAGGACGTTTAAGCGGGGCCGATACGCAGTATTTT. Protein: CASSQGRLSGADTQYF.

This chain uses TRBV19 with TRBJ2-4; 8 bases align to TRBD1. This CDR3 is 15 amino acids long. The V gene's germline CDR1 is LNHDA and CDR2 SQIVND (reference sequence). V shed 6 bases and J 0 bases; nucleotides not matched to a gene: 4. The CDR3 is CASRPQGVAKNIQYF. Written as DNA, the CDR3 is TGTGCCAGTAGGCCACAGGGGGTAGCCAAAAACATTCAGTACTTC. The whole variable domain, remainder taken from reference TRBV19 and TRBJ2-4, is DGGITQSPKYLFRKEGQNVTLSCEQNLNHDAMYWYRQDPGQGLRLIYYSQIVNDFQKGDIAEGYSVSREKKESFPLTVTSAQKNPTAFYLCASRPQGVAKNIQYFGAGTRLSVL.

The chain couples TRBV5-1 to TRBJ2-7, with TRBD1 matching over 11 bases. Per germline, CDR1 SGHRS and CDR2 YFSETQ. The junction had 6 bases not matched to a gene; V was cut back by 0 bases and J by 7 bases. The CDR3 consists of 15 residues. The CDR3 is CASSLAPDRGLEQYF. DNA for the CDR3: TGCGCCAGCAGCTTGGCACCGGACAGGGGGCTGGAGCAGTACTTC.

The chain combines TRBV3-1 (or the pseudogene TRBV3-2) with TRBJ2-1, with D unclear. This CDR3 contains 11 residues. Per germline, CDR1 LGHDT and CDR2 YNNKEL (reference sequence). V gave up 4 bases and J gave up 8 bases, with 6 bases separating them. The CDR3 spells CASSLRDEQFF. CDR3 sequence (DNA): TGTGCCAGCAGCCTCCGGGATGAGCAGTTCTTC.

This clone has more than one count but fewer than ten. The V gene is TRBV2, the J gene TRBJ1-2; TRBD1 might be the D (6 bases). The CDR3 is made up of 12 amino acids. Germline CDR1 SNHLY, CDR2 FYNNEI. Trimming took 4 bases from V and 9 from J, leaving 12 bases between them. CDR3 sequence reads: CASSVRQERYTF. The CDR3 DNA follows: TGTGCCAGCAGTGTCAGACAGGAGCGCTACACCTTC.

This clone was picked up one time. The sample has other DNA sequences that encode this CDR3 too. The chain carries TRBV7-3 and TRBJ2-3; TRBD2 aligns across 10 bases. This CDR3 is 15 amino acids long. V shed 1 base, J shed 4 bases, and the junction held 2 bases outside the gene matches. CDR1 and CDR2 from the germline V gene are SGHTA and FQGTGA. This CDR3 reads CASSLSLAGADTQYF. Written as DNA, the CDR3 is TGTGCCAGCAGCTTAAGTCTAGCGGGAGCAGATACGCAGTATTTT.

The chain recombines TRBV7-9 with TRBJ2-1, with 13 nucleotides matching TRBD2. Germline CDR1 is SEHNR and CDR2 is FQNEAQ (reference sequence). CDR3 size: 19 residues. V shed 5 bases, J shed 0 bases, and the junction held 10 bases outside the gene matches. The CDR3 here is CASSVSGTSGTSSYNEQFF. The CDR3 region has the DNA TGTGCCAGCAGCGTTTCGGGGACTAGCGGGACGAGCTCCTACAATGAGCAGTTCTTC.

This clone has just a few counts. The J gene is TRBJ1-5, the V gene TRBV6-5, with D perhaps matching TRBD1 (5 bases). V was cut by 7 bases and J by 9 bases, with 16 bases left in between. This CDR3 is built from 13 residues. Germline CDR1 and CDR2: MNHEY and SVGAGI. The CDR3 nucleotides are TGTGCCAGCACCCCGGGGGGTTTGGGGCCCCAGCATTTT. Protein sequence: CASTPGGLGPQHF.

With regard to this clone: One end of the junction is discordant with germline, which a read error may explain. The chain recombines TRBV6-4 with TRBJ1-1; TRBD1 aligns across 7 bases. Germline V gives CDR1 MRHNA, CDR2 SNTAGT. This CDR3 is built from 16 residues. CDR3 sequence reads: CASSPPPIQGPKEPEF. DNA of the CDR3: TGTGCCAGCAGCCCCCCTCCCATACAGGGGCCTAAGGAGCCGGAATTT.

The chain employs TRBV5-1 and TRBJ2-5; the match to TRBD1 covers 7 bases. From germline, CDR1 is SGHRS and CDR2 YFSETQ. V was pared by 2 bases and J by 0 bases, with 7 bases of the junction left unmatched. The CDR3 covers 16 residues. Written as DNA, the CDR3 is TGCGCCAGCAGCTTAACTACCGGGACAGACCAAGAGACCCAGTACTTC. This gives the protein CASSLTTGTDQETQYF.

The V gene is TRBV6-2 or TRBV6-3, the J gene TRBJ2-7; possibly TRBD2 for D (5 bases). Trimming cost V 5 bases and J 12 bases, with 17 bases left between them. Germline V lookup: CDR1 MNHEY, CDR2 SVGEGT. The CDR3 covers 12 residues. CDR3 coding DNA: TGTGCCAGCAGTCATGGAGGTCCGGCGGGGTACTTC. Amino acids: CASSHGGPAGYF.

The V call is TRBV7-3, the J call TRBJ2-2, with TRBD1 matching 7 bases. Germline CDR1 is SGHTA and CDR2 is FQGTGA. The CDR3 runs 16 residues. The junction had 11 bases not matched to a gene; V was cut back by 5 bases and J by 5 bases. CDR3 in amino acids: CASSRDFTGETGELFF. Written as DNA, the CDR3 is TGTGCCAGCAGCCGCGATTTTACAGGGGAGACCGGGGAGCTGTTTTTT.

This clone was observed a single time. The CDR3 sequence is CASTPREGGKEKLFF. DNA of the CDR3: TGCGCCAGCACCCCTCGGGAGGGTGGGAAGGAAAAACTGTTTTTT. This sequence joins TRBV5-1 and TRBJ1-4; D ambiguous. The ends were cut back, 6 bases at V and 8 bases at J, with 20 bases in the middle. CDR1 and CDR2 from the germline V gene are SGHRS and YFSETQ. CDR3 size: 15 residues.

The chain uses TRBV4-1 and TRBJ2-7; maybe TRBD1 (6 bases). The length of the CDR3 is 15 residues. V was clipped by 4 bases and J by 3 bases, with 16 bases between them. Per germline, CDR1 MGHRA and CDR2 YSYEKL. In DNA, the CDR3 is TGCGCCAGCAGCCCTTCCGGAGGCAGGGGCTACGAGCAGTACTTC. Protein: CASSPSGGRGYEQYF.

The chain links TRBV2 to TRBJ1-5, with a tentative D call TRBD1 (5 bases). There are 15 residues in the CDR3. V lost 4 bases and J lost 0, with 10 bases in between. Germline loops: CDR1 SNHLY, CDR2 FYNNEI. This chain's CDR3 is CASSAGETSNQPQHF. CDR3 DNA: TGTGCCAGCAGTGCGGGGGAGACTAGCAATCAGCCCCAGCATTTT.